This record concerns one T cell receptor (beta chain) sequence. Using immunoSEQ multiplex PCR, the repertoire was profiled, and TCRdb retains in-frame clones only, with some absent. The table includes tens of thousands of clones, around 92% detected once. Trimming left V 7 bases short and J 3 bases short, with 19 bases between. In germline, CDR1 is MNHEY, CDR2 SMNVEV (reference sequence). This CDR3 is built from 16 residues. This entry comes from a study of T cell changes during pregnancy in multiple sclerosis. Sample: peripheral blood, taken in the second trimester of pregnancy. The rearrangement links TRBV27 to TRBJ2-1; D may be TRBD1 (6 bases). This receptor was identified in a female donor in good health, enrolled as a control in a pregnancy study. Here the CDR3 reads CASTPLDRFLYNEQFF. CDR3 DNA sequence: TGTGCCAGCACACCCTTGGACAGATTCCTCTACAATGAGCAGTTCTTC.